These 12 T cell receptor beta chains originate from one sample sequenced in a study of shared clonotypes between healthy human individuals. Produced via immunoSEQ multiplex PCR; TCRdb's table is partial and in-frame only. The repertoire holds fewer than 850,000 clones, with around 72% as singletons. The specimen sequenced was memory CD4+ T cells sorted from blood. Subset defined: CD45RA-negative fraction. The receptors were sampled from a woman aged 30 to 39 in good health.

This clone was detected once. The chain links TRBV19 to TRBJ2-1; D is unresolved. CDR3 length: 14 amino acids. CDR1 and CDR2 (germline): LNHDA, SQIVND (reference sequence). V gave up 7 bases and J gave up 9 bases, with 19 bases separating them. CDR3: CASTMGMDHAEQFF. CDR3 nucleotides: TGTGCCAGTACCATGGGTATGGATCACGCTGAGCAGTTCTTC.

The DNA of the CDR3 is TGCAGCGTCGGTAGGGACCGGGGAAAGCTGTTTTTT. This sequence encodes CSVGRDRGKLFF. J is TRBJ2-2 and V is TRBV29-1, with D perhaps given as TRBD1 or TRBD2 (5 bases each). V lost 6 bases and J lost 12, with 17 bases in between. The CDR3 covers 12 residues. In germline, CDR1 is SQVTM, CDR2 ANQGSEA.

The DNA of the CDR3 is TGCAGCGTTGCCCGGGGTAGCGGCCAAGAGACCCAGTACTTC. Amino acid sequence: CSVARGSGQETQYF. The J gene is TRBJ2-5, the V gene TRBV29-1; maybe TRBD2 (6 bases). Germline CDR1 is SQVTM and CDR2 is ANQGSEA. Trimming took 4 bases from V and 1 from J, leaving 13 bases between them. The CDR3 covers 14 residues.

This clone was observed at least ten times. V gene TRBV5-1 combines with J gene TRBJ2-2, with 8 bases identical to TRBD1. This CDR3 contains 16 residues. Germline V CDR1 and CDR2: SGHRS, YFSETQ. V lost 2 bases, J lost 5 bases, and 8 bases stayed unmatched. CDR3 DNA sequence: TGCGCCAGCAGCTTACTGACAGGGGCGCTGACCGGGGAGCTGTTTTTT. Its translation: CASSLLTGALTGELFF. The entire variable domain, with the rest obtained from reference TRBV5-1 and TRBJ2-2, is as follows: KAGVTQTPRYLIKTRGQQVTLSCSPISGHRSVSWYQQTPGQGLQFLFEYFSETQRNKGNFPGRFSGRQFSNSRSEMNVSTLELGDSALYLCASSLLTGALTGELFFGEGSRLTVL.

This chain links TRBV9 with TRBJ2-1, with TRBD2 identical over 7 bases. The CDR3 has 15 amino acids. Germline trimming cut 3 bases from V and 6 bases from J; bases unmatched to any gene: 9. Germline lookup yields CDR1 SGDLS and CDR2 YYNGEE. The CDR3 here is CASSARAGSPNEQFF. In nucleotides, the CDR3 is TGTGCCAGCAGCGCCCGAGCGGGATCCCCCAATGAGCAGTTCTTC.

This sequence joins TRBV28 and TRBJ2-5; 8 bases match TRBD1. The end of the DNA aligns better with TRBJ2-7, so the J call may be wrong. The length of the CDR3 is 15 residues. CDR1 is MDHEN and CDR2 is SYDVKM in the germline V gene. The CDR3 region is CASSSPSGQGYEQYF. DNA for the CDR3: TGTGCCAGCAGTTCGCCTTCTGGACAGGGCTACGAGCAGTACTTC.

This clone occurred a few times. The V call is TRBV2, the J call TRBJ2-1, with TRBD1 matching 10 bases. V lost 4 bases, J lost 7 bases, and 16 bases stayed unmatched. The CDR3 covers 18 residues. Germline CDR1 is SNHLY and CDR2 is FYNNEI. CDR3 nucleotides: TGTGCCAGCAGTGCCCCAGAAGGGTGGGACAGGGGTGTGAATGAGCAGTTCTTC. This sequence encodes CASSAPEGWDRGVNEQFF.

The chain uses TRBV30 and TRBJ2-6; TRBD1 or TRBD2 may be the D gene (5 bases each). V was cut by 0 bases and J by 0 bases, with 18 bases left in between. Germline loops: CDR1 GTSNPN, CDR2 SVGIG (reference sequence). The CDR3 sequence is 19 residues long. CDR3 coding DNA: TGTGCCTGGAGTGTAGTGCGGGCAGGGAGCGGCTCTGGGGCCAACGTCCTGACTTTC. This gives the protein CAWSVVRAGSGSGANVLTF.

The V call is TRBV6-6, the J call TRBJ1-1, with no clear D. The CDR3 sequence is 12 residues long. V gave up 6 bases and J gave up 11 bases, with 16 bases separating them. Germline V CDR1 and CDR2: MNHNY, SVGAGI (reference sequence). The CDR3 sequence: CASRGTTDGAFF. CDR3 nucleotides: TGTGCCAGCAGAGGCACTACAGATGGGGCTTTCTTT.

This clone has just one count. This rearrangement joins TRBV6-1 to TRBJ2-7; the D call may be TRBD1 or TRBD2 (5 bases each). V dropped 4 bases and J dropped 4 bases, with 14 bases sitting between them. CDR1 is MNHNS, CDR2 SASEGT, per germline. The CDR3 extends over 14 amino acids. The CDR3 DNA reads as TGTGCCAGCAGTGTAGGGACCCCGGTGTACGAGCAGTACTTC. It specifies CASSVGTPVYEQYF.

The sample holds one count of this clone. The rearrangement joins TRBV5-1 to TRBJ2-7; D is possibly TRBD2 (6 bases). This CDR3 comprises 18 residues. The ends were cut back, 0 bases at V and 1 base at J, with 20 bases in the middle. Germline CDR1 reads SGHRS; CDR2 reads YFSETQ. The CDR3 coding sequence is TGCGCCAGCAGCTTGGAGCTACAGCGGAGGGGCACATCCTACGAGCAGTACTTC. Its protein product is CASSLELQRRGTSYEQYF.

This clone has a handful of counts. The V and J genes are TRBV7-8 and TRBJ2-7; D perhaps matches TRBD2 (7 bases). V was pared by 6 bases and J by 6 bases, with 9 bases between. CDR3 length equals 11 residues. Germline values: CDR1 SGHVS, CDR2 FQNEAQ. In nucleotides, the CDR3 is TGTGCCAGCAGGGGAGGGGGCGAGCAGTACTTC. Translation gives CASRGGGEQYF.